Only a few counts were recorded for the clone carrying this T cell receptor beta chain. Its antigen is unknown. Within the sample, other DNA sequences also encode this same CDR3. The CDR3 runs to 15 residues. Germline assignment: CDR1 SGDLS and CDR2 YYNGEE. The J segment lost 6 bases and the V segment lost 3 bases, leaving 4 bases of the junction unmatched. This record comes from a study of T cell responses to AZD1222 COVID-19 vaccine. Findings and limits, study-wide: Repertoires were sampled only after the peak T cell response. Two AZD1222 doses significantly raised spike-specific TCR breadth and depth over controls. The donor cohort was predominantly white British with a female majority, and clonal diversity may have been underestimated. Only a handful of AZD1222 recipients were seropositive at baseline.

TCRdb's copy holds only in-frame clones and misses some; the assay was immunoSEQ multiplex PCR. This table has about 130,000 clones, 80% to 95% appearing once. This sequence joins TRBV9 and TRBJ2-1, with TRBD2 matching 12 bases. The receptor was isolated from an adult in good health. The specimen was peripheral blood, collected on day 0 of AZD1222 vaccination. The CDR3 DNA is TGTGCCAGCAGCGAGACTAGCGGGAGAACCAATGAGCAGTTCTTC. As protein: CASSETSGRTNEQFF.